Below are 18 T cell receptor beta chains sequenced from a single sample in a study of T cells in Graves' hyperthyroidism and ophthalmopathy. Researchers amplified the TCR beta CDR3 regions from RNA transcripts. The HTBI primer set served for first-round RT-PCR of the TCR CDR3. Using its own MiXCR run on the multiplex PCR reads, TCRdb lists one record per CDR3 protein. The sample consists of 750,000 to 900,000 distinct CDR3 sequences, 38% of them appearing once. Material for sequencing was blood. These receptors originate from a young man with Graves' hyperthyroidism.

The chain couples TRBV29-1 to TRBJ1-2; 9 bases map to TRBD1. This CDR3 region has 11 residues. Germline loops: CDR1 SQVTM, CDR2 ANQGSEA. V lost 8 bases and J lost 6; bases outside the gene matches: 4. The CDR3 loop reads CSFTGGDGYTF. CDR3 DNA sequence: TGCAGCTTCACAGGGGGCGATGGCTACACCTTC. The variable domain in full, completed from reference TRBV29-1 and TRBJ1-2, reads SAVISQKPSRDICQRGTSLTIQCQVDSQVTMMFWYRQQPGQSLTLIATANQGSEATYESGFVIDKFPISRPNLTFSTLTVSNMSPEDSSIYLCSFTGGDGYTFGSGTRLTVV.

Ten or more counts support this clonotype. V and J are TRBV7-9 and TRBJ2-7; 7 bases match TRBD2. Trimming cost V 2 bases and J 4 bases; bases outside gene matches: 8. CDR3 length equals 15 residues. Per the germline V gene, CDR1 is SEHNR and CDR2 is FQNEAQ (reference sequence). The CDR3 region has the DNA TGTGCCAGCAGCTTAACCGGGAGGAGGGGTTACGAGCAGTACTTC. It encodes CASSLTGRRGYEQYF.

This sequence joins TRBV11-2 and TRBJ1-4, with a weak D call TRBD1 (5 bases). The CDR3 is 14 residues long. From germline, CDR1 is SGHAT and CDR2 FQNNGV. Trimming took 5 bases from V and 14 from J, leaving 21 bases between them. CDR3 sequence (DNA): TGTGCCAGCAGCCATCCTTCCGCAGGGCCGGGGCTGTTTTTT. Its translation: CASSHPSAGPGLFF.

The table lists this clonotype with a few counts. The chain is built from TRBV20-1 and TRBJ2-7, with TRBD1 matching 8 bases. This CDR3 has 13 residues. Germline assignment: CDR1 DFQATT and CDR2 SNEGSKA (reference sequence). V lost 5 bases and J lost 4; bases outside the gene matches: 7. The CDR3 loop reads CSAHSDRAYEQYF. As DNA, the CDR3 is TGCAGTGCTCACTCGGACAGGGCTTACGAGCAGTACTTC.

CDR3 DNA sequence: TGTGCCAGCAGTTCCCGACAGGGGCATTGGGACCAGTACTTC. Its protein product is CASSSRQGHWDQYF. This sequence joins TRBV25-1 and TRBJ2-5; 8 bases align to TRBD1. The germline CDR1 and CDR2 sequences are MGHDK and SYGVNS. With 5 bases clipped from V and 10 bases from J, the junction kept 12 bases outside the gene matches. The CDR3 spans 14 residues.

This clonotype was observed once. CDR3 amino acids: CATSGDRADTQYF. The DNA for the CDR3 is TGTGCCACCAGCGGTGACAGGGCAGATACGCAGTATTTT. The chain has TRBV15 and TRBJ2-3; 7 nucleotides align to TRBD1. V was clipped by 5 bases and J by 4 bases; unmatched bases: 3. Per germline, CDR1 LNHNV and CDR2 YYDKDF (reference sequence). The CDR3 has 13 residues.

The chain recombines TRBV2 with TRBJ2-7; possible D gene TRBD1, 6 bases. This CDR3 spans 14 amino acids. V was trimmed by 5 bases and J by 1 base, leaving 12 bases between them. CDR1 SNHLY and CDR2 FYNNEI come from the germline V gene. CDR3 amino acids: CASSLIGTSYEQYF. For the CDR3, the DNA is TGTGCCAGCAGTTTAATAGGGACATCCTACGAGCAGTACTTC.

The chain recombines TRBV5-1 with TRBJ2-7; D assignment may be TRBD1 or TRBD2 (6 bases each). Germline loops: CDR1 SGHRS, CDR2 YFSETQ. V lost 0 bases and J lost 8, with 12 bases in between. This CDR3 is built from 13 residues. CDR3 DNA sequence: TGCGCCAGCAGCTTGGAAGGTGGGGGGCAGCAGTACTTC. It encodes CASSLEGGGQQYF.

The chain is built from TRBV5-6 and TRBJ1-1; TRBD1 is a possible D gene (5 bases). There are 15 residues in the CDR3. Per germline, CDR1 SGHDT and CDR2 YYEEEE. Trimming left V 2 bases short and J 8 bases short, with 19 bases between. CDR3 sequence: CASSLIGTPMGEAFF. CDR3 coding DNA: TGTGCCAGCAGCTTAATCGGGACGCCTATGGGCGAAGCTTTCTTT.

This clonotype turned up a few times. The chain uses TRBV9 and TRBJ1-4, with D possibly matching TRBD1 (5 bases). The CDR3 length is 15 residues. Per germline, CDR1 SGDLS and CDR2 YYNGEE. The ends were cut back, 0 bases at V and 8 bases at J, with 14 bases in the middle. The CDR3 spells CASSVEGGVGEKLFF. For the CDR3, the DNA is TGTGCCAGCAGCGTAGAGGGAGGGGTCGGCGAAAAACTGTTTTTT. Based on the CDR3 plus reference TRBV9 and TRBJ1-4, the full variable domain is DSGVTQTPKHLITATGQRVTLRCSPRSGDLSVYWYQQSLDQGLQFLIQYYNGEERAKGNILERFSAQQFPDLHSELNLSSLELGDSALYFCASSVEGGVGEKLFFGSGTQLSVL.

The rearrangement links TRBV25-1 to TRBJ2-5, with TRBD2 matching 14 bases. Germline assignment: CDR1 MGHDK and CDR2 SYGVNS. This CDR3 contains 22 residues. Trimming at V came to 3 bases and at J to 4 bases, leaving 22 bases not matched to a gene. Here the CDR3 reads CASSDASSQEIPGLAGVETQYF. In DNA, the CDR3 is TGTGCCAGCAGTGATGCCAGCAGCCAGGAAATTCCGGGACTAGCGGGAGTAGAGACCCAGTACTTC. Using reference TRBV25-1 and TRBJ2-5 for the parts outside the CDR3, the full variable domain is EADIYQTPRYLVIGTGKKITLECSQTMGHDKMYWYQQDPGMELHLIHYSYGVNSTEKGDLSSESTVSRIRTEHFPLTLESARPSHTSQYLCASSDASSQEIPGLAGVETQYFGPGTRLLVL.

The V gene is TRBV7-3, the J gene TRBJ2-2, with 9 bases that match TRBD1. CDR1 and CDR2 from the germline V gene are SGHTA and FQGTGA. V was pared by 5 bases and J by 9 bases, with 10 bases of the junction left unmatched. The CDR3 extends over 15 amino acids. The DNA for the CDR3 is TGTGCCAGCAGCCGCGGACAGGGGAGGACCCGGGAGCTGTTTTTT. Encoded protein: CASSRGQGRTRELFF.

This sequence joins TRBV6-5 and TRBJ2-7; no clear D. V was clipped by 2 bases and J by 2 bases, with 10 bases between them. There are 14 residues in the CDR3. In germline, CDR1 is MNHEY, CDR2 SVGAGI. The CDR3: CASSYLLRPYEQYF. Here the CDR3 DNA reads TGTGCCAGCAGTTACCTCCTGAGACCCTACGAGCAGTACTTC.

The chain is built from TRBV19 and TRBJ2-3, with 7 bases identical to TRBD2. This CDR3 is 15 amino acids long. Germline CDR1 LNHDA, CDR2 SQIVND (reference sequence). V shed 4 bases, J shed 2 bases, and the junction held 6 bases outside the gene matches. The CDR3, as DNA: TGTGCCAGTAGTACTTCAGCGGGAACCACAGATACGCAGTATTTT. It is translated as CASSTSAGTTDTQYF.

This clonotype was recorded many times. The chain's CDR3 is CASTLDGDGELFF. In DNA form, the CDR3 reads TGCGCCAGCACCCTGGACGGGGACGGGGAGCTGTTTTTT. The chain recombines TRBV5-1 with TRBJ2-2, with D possibly TRBD2 on 5 matching bases. V was trimmed by 6 bases and J by 7 bases, leaving 13 bases between them. The CDR3 sequence is 13 residues long. Germline V gene data show CDR1 as SGHRS and CDR2 as YFSETQ.

This clonotype was found many times. The rearrangement links TRBV2 to TRBJ1-5, with D possibly TRBD1 on 6 matching bases. The CDR3 contains 14 residues. V was trimmed by 8 bases and J by 2 bases, leaving 13 bases between them. Germline assignment: CDR1 SNHLY and CDR2 FYNNEI. The CDR3 region has the DNA TGTGCCAGCCGCAGCCACAGGGGCAATCAGCCCCAGCATTTT. Translating it yields CASRSHRGNQPQHF.

This clonotype was counted many times. The chain is built from TRBV5-1 and TRBJ1-5; unclear D gene. The CDR3 sequence is 15 residues long. Germline V gene sequence: CDR1 SGHRS, CDR2 YFSETQ. The V and J ends lost 0 bases and 3 bases respectively, with 10 bases between them. CDR3 DNA: TGCGCCAGCAGCTTGGAGGGAATGGACAATCAGCCCCAGCATTTT. It translates to CASSLEGMDNQPQHF.

This clonotype has just a few counts. Just one base apart from a much larger clone, this may be a read error. This chain links TRBV29-1 with TRBJ1-2; 7 positions agree with TRBD1. V was clipped by 6 bases and J by 10 bases; unmatched bases: 14. The CDR3 contains 13 residues. Germline-derived CDR1 and CDR2 are SQVTM and ANQGSEA. The CDR3 loop is CSVSDREREVYTF. The CDR3 nucleotides read TGCAGCGTCTCCGACAGGGAACGAGAGGTCTACACCTTC. Based on the CDR3 plus reference TRBV29-1 and TRBJ1-2, the full variable domain is SAVISQKPSRDICQRGTSLTIQCQVDSQVTMMFWYRQQPGQSLTLIATANQGSEATYESGFVIDKFPISRPNLTFSTLTVSNMSPEDSSIYLCSVSDREREVYTFGSGTRLTVV.